The T cell receptor (beta chain) under discussion was sequenced for a study of blood T cell repertoires in COVID-19. Study-level information: There were acute and convalescent COVID-19 samples, and they came from the United States, Italy and Spain. The cDNA or gDNA used as material had been derived from T cells, B-cell-depleted T cells, or PBMCs.

Germline CDR1 is SEHNR and CDR2 is FQNEAQ (reference sequence). CDR3 length: 14 amino acids. V shed 7 bases and J shed 5 bases, with 12 bases lying between them. In the original workflow: By means of reference gene primer amplification, nucleated cell counts were estimated. Assay used: immunoSEQ multiplex PCR; TCRdb lists only in-frame clones, some missing. V, J and clone size are those of that table, while D and trimming were read from the DNA. Among 100,000 or so clones listed, around 89% were seen once. The receptor was isolated from a human donor with acute or convalescent COVID-19. The donor label of this sample is uncertain. The specimen sequenced was peripheral blood. V and J are TRBV7-9 and TRBJ1-6, with D maybe TRBD1 (6 bases). CDR3 DNA sequence: TGTGCCAGCAATTCTGAGGGGGATAATTCACCCCTCCACTTT. Translating gives CASNSEGDNSPLHF.